These 2 T cell receptor beta chains share one sample of origin, sequenced in a study of cytomegalovirus exposure and HLA in healthy donors. Amplification used 60 Vbeta primers and 13 Jbeta primers. Here immunoSEQ multiplex PCR was the method, and the copy in TCRdb shows in-frame clones only, minus some. The listing contains 70,000 or so clones. The material sequenced was PBMCs. The receptors come from a man aged 40-49 years in good health and CMV-seronegative.

In DNA, the CDR3 is TGTGCCACTTTGTCGGACATTTCCTACGAGCAGTACTTC. This sequence encodes CATLSDISYEQYF. V is TRBV10-3 and J is TRBJ2-7, with D possibly TRBD1 on 5 matching bases. Germline values: CDR1 ENHRY, CDR2 SYGVKD. V lost 10 bases, J lost 1 base, and 14 bases lay in between. This CDR3 is 13 amino acids long.

V is TRBV2 and J is TRBJ1-5; D may be TRBD1 (5 bases). Trimming removed 2 bases at V and 0 bases at J, with 8 bases between. This CDR3 has 15 residues. Germline V gives CDR1 SNHLY, CDR2 FYNNEI. CDR3 loop: CASSEPGGSNQPQHF. DNA of the CDR3: TGTGCCAGCAGTGAACCCGGGGGTAGCAATCAGCCCCAGCATTTT.